The 15 T cell receptor beta chains presented below share a single source sample, sequenced in a study of cytomegalovirus exposure and HLA in healthy donors. The protocol was immunoSEQ multiplex PCR, while the TCRdb copy is restricted to in-frame clones and leaves out a portion. The sample contains fewer than 200,000 clones, around nine tenths of which appear only once. The specimen sequenced was PBMCs. The source of these receptors is a man aged 18 to 35 in good health and CMV-seropositive.

The CDR3 DNA reads as TGTGCCAGCAGTTACGGGCGGGGGCCCTACAATGAGCAGTTCTTC. The encoded protein is CASSYGRGPYNEQFF. The chain is built from TRBV6-5 and TRBJ2-1; D possibly corresponds to TRBD2 (7 bases). The ends were cut back, 2 bases at V and 2 bases at J, with 10 bases in the middle. CDR3 size: 15 residues. CDR1 MNHEY and CDR2 SVGAGI come from the germline V gene.

The chain carries TRBV5-4 and TRBJ2-7; perhaps TRBD1 as D (6 bases). The germline V gene encodes CDR1 SGHNT and CDR2 YYREEE (reference sequence). V was clipped by 2 bases and J by 4 bases, with 16 bases between them. There are 15 residues in the CDR3. The CDR3 DNA reads TGTGCCAGCAGCTTTGACCCAGGGGTAGGGTACGAGCAGTACTTC. Residues: CASSFDPGVGYEQYF.

The rearrangement joins TRBV9 to TRBJ2-3, with D tentatively TRBD1 (7 bases). The V end lost 2 bases, the J end lost 4 bases, and 11 bases lay between the germline ends. There are 14 residues in the CDR3. The germline V gene has CDR1 SGDLS and CDR2 YYNGEE. The CDR3 DNA is TGTGCCAGCAGCGTTGGCAGGGGGGCAGATACGCAGTATTTT. Amino acids: CASSVGRGADTQYF.

V gene TRBV29-1 combines with J gene TRBJ2-3, with a weak D call TRBD2 (6 bases). Germline assignment: CDR1 SQVTM and CDR2 ANQGSEA. The V end was cut by 0 bases, the J end by 3 bases, with 13 bases between. CDR3 size: 15 residues. CDR3 loop: CSVEDLLGGTDTQYF. CDR3 DNA: TGCAGCGTTGAAGATTTGCTTGGAGGGACAGATACGCAGTATTTT.

This chain connects TRBV30 to TRBJ1-2; D remains unclear. Trimming pared 2 bases from V and 4 bases from J, leaving 11 bases between. The CDR3 is made up of 13 amino acids. Germline V gives CDR1 GTSNPN, CDR2 SVGIG (reference sequence). The CDR3 protein is CAWSWTLPYGYTF. The CDR3, as DNA: TGTGCCTGGAGTTGGACTTTACCCTATGGCTACACCTTC.

This chain joins TRBV29-1 and TRBJ2-2, with D possibly TRBD1 on 6 matching bases. V was clipped by 5 bases and J by 6 bases, with 10 bases between them. Germline lookup yields CDR1 SQVTM and CDR2 ANQGSEA. The CDR3 totals 12 residues. The CDR3 spells CSVHRVPGELFF. CDR3 DNA sequence: TGCAGCGTTCACAGGGTTCCCGGGGAGCTGTTTTTT.

The rearrangement links TRBV9 to TRBJ2-3; tentatively, D is TRBD2 (6 bases). The V and J ends lost 1 base and 6 bases respectively, with 18 bases between them. The CDR3 covers 16 residues. CDR1 is SGDLS, CDR2 YYNGEE, per germline. CDR3 DNA: TGTGCCAGCAGCGTATTAGGGACTCCCGGGGAGGATACGCAGTATTTT. It specifies CASSVLGTPGEDTQYF. Together with reference TRBV9 and TRBJ2-3, the CDR3 gives the full variable domain: DSGVTQTPKHLITATGQRVTLRCSPRSGDLSVYWYQQSLDQGLQFLIQYYNGEERAKGNILERFSAQQFPDLHSELNLSSLELGDSALYFCASSVLGTPGEDTQYFGPGTRLTVL.

The rearrangement links TRBV19 to TRBJ1-2; D might be TRBD1 (5 bases). CDR1 LNHDA and CDR2 SQIVND come from the germline V gene (reference sequence). Trimming took 5 bases from V and 4 from J, leaving 14 bases between them. This CDR3 has 14 amino acids. CDR3 nucleotides: TGTGCCAGTAGTCCAGGGTTAGGAGTCTATGGCTACACCTTC. Protein sequence: CASSPGLGVYGYTF.

The gene calls are TRBV2 and TRBJ2-3, with 9 bases identical to TRBD2. Trimming removed 6 bases from V and 6 bases from J; junction bases left unmatched: 7. Germline CDR1 reads SNHLY; CDR2 reads FYNNEI. This CDR3 is built from 14 residues. The CDR3 DNA reads as TGTGCCAGCAGCGGACTAAGCGGGAGGGATACGCAGTATTTT. Protein sequence: CASSGLSGRDTQYF.

This clone was recorded only once. V and J are TRBV5-1 and TRBJ2-3; 12 nucleotides agree with TRBD2. With V trimmed by 7 bases and J by 3 bases, 3 bases remained unmatched. The CDR3 is 14 amino acids. Germline CDR1 reads SGHRS; CDR2 reads YFSETQ. The CDR3 nucleotides read TGCGCCAGCCTAGCGGGAGGGCCTACAGATACGCAGTATTTT. This codes for CASLAGGPTDTQYF.

J is TRBJ1-1 and V is TRBV6-5, with a possible D match to TRBD1 (5 bases). CDR1 is MNHEY, CDR2 SVGAGI, per germline. Trimming cost V 5 bases and J 5 bases, with 18 bases left between them. This CDR3 has 15 residues. The CDR3 nucleotides are TGTGCCAGCAGTGCCCGGGACTGGGTTGAGACTGAAGCTTTCTTT. This translates into CASSARDWVETEAFF.

This rearrangement joins TRBV6-6 to TRBJ2-7; TRBD1 aligns across 9 bases. Trimming took 2 bases from V and 1 from J; bases not matched to a gene: 3. This CDR3 is built from 15 residues. Per germline, CDR1 MNHNY and CDR2 SVGAGI (reference sequence). Here the CDR3 reads CASSYLGTGSYEQYF. CDR3 bases: TGTGCCAGCAGTTACCTCGGGACAGGGTCCTACGAGCAGTACTTC.

This chain connects TRBV2 to TRBJ2-5; D is perhaps TRBD2 (5 bases). V lost 8 bases, J lost 4 bases, and 20 bases lay in between. The CDR3 covers 15 residues. Germline V lookup: CDR1 SNHLY, CDR2 FYNNEI. CDR3: CASLRTLRAGETQYF. The CDR3 coding sequence is TGTGCCAGCCTAAGAACCCTGAGGGCCGGAGAGACCCAGTACTTC.

CDR3 bases: TGTGCCAGTGCGGGGACGGGGAATTCACCCCTCCACTTT. It translates to CASAGTGNSPLHF. The chain uses TRBV11-2 and TRBJ1-6, with D possibly matching TRBD1 (5 bases). Germline-derived CDR1 and CDR2 are SGHAT and FQNNGV. Deletions cut 9 bases from V and 7 bases from J, with 13 bases between. This CDR3 is built from 13 residues.

CDR3 sequence reads: CASSLAVTYNEQFF. The CDR3, as DNA: TGTGCCAGCAGCTTAGCTGTTACCTACAATGAGCAGTTCTTC. This rearrangement joins TRBV7-9 to TRBJ2-1; the D is unclear. This CDR3 has 14 residues. The V gene lost 0 bases and the J gene lost 2 bases, with 5 bases spanning the gap. CDR1 is SEHNR, CDR2 FQNEAQ, per germline (reference sequence).